A single sample gave rise to the 3 T cell receptor beta chains below, sequenced in a study of T-cell reconstitution after alpha-beta-depleted transplantation in children. TCRbeta library preparation incorporated unique molecular identifiers. TCRdb processed the PCR reads anew with MiXCR; each CDR3 protein has one entry. The table includes fewer than 85,000 distinct CDR3 sequences, 13% to 15% detected once. Sequences were derived from PBMCs, mostly from graft donor cells, sampled 180 days after TCRalphabeta/CD19-depleted stem cell transplant. The receptors were gathered from a male patient aged 2-10 years who had a stem cell transplant for acute lymphoblastic leukemia, so the T cells may come from the graft donor.

The V and J genes are TRBV5-1 and TRBJ2-7; 11 nucleotides match TRBD1. Germline CDR1 and CDR2: SGHRS and YFSETQ. The CDR3 is 15 amino acids. V lost 4 bases to trimming and J lost 3 bases; unmatched junction nucleotides: 6. The CDR3 DNA follows: TGCGCCAGCAGCATCTGGACAGGGGGCGGCTACGAGCAGTACTTC. It yields the protein CASSIWTGGGYEQYF.

The chain links TRBV20-1 to TRBJ2-6; D remains ambiguous. Germline assignment: CDR1 DFQATT and CDR2 SNEGSKA (reference sequence). Trimming left V 6 bases short and J 2 bases short, with 8 bases between. The CDR3 consists of 13 residues. The CDR3 loop reads CSAEAAGANVLTF. CDR3 bases: TGCAGTGCCGAGGCAGCTGGGGCCAACGTCCTGACTTTC.

DNA of the CDR3: TGTGCCAGCAGTTTTCTAGCGCCTTCGGTAGATACGCAGTATTTT. Translated, it gives CASSFLAPSVDTQYF. This chain joins TRBV28 and TRBJ2-3; the D gene is possibly TRBD2 (6 bases). The CDR3 sequence is 15 residues long. V lost 3 bases, J lost 5 bases, and 15 bases lay in between. Per germline, CDR1 MDHEN and CDR2 SYDVKM. The variable domain in full, with the rest retrieved from reference TRBV28 and TRBJ2-3, is DVKVTQSSRYLVKRTGEKVFLECVQDMDHENMFWYRQDPGLGLRLIYFSYDVKMKEKGDIPEGYSVSREKKERFSLILESASTNQTSMYLCASSFLAPSVDTQYFGPGTRLTVL.